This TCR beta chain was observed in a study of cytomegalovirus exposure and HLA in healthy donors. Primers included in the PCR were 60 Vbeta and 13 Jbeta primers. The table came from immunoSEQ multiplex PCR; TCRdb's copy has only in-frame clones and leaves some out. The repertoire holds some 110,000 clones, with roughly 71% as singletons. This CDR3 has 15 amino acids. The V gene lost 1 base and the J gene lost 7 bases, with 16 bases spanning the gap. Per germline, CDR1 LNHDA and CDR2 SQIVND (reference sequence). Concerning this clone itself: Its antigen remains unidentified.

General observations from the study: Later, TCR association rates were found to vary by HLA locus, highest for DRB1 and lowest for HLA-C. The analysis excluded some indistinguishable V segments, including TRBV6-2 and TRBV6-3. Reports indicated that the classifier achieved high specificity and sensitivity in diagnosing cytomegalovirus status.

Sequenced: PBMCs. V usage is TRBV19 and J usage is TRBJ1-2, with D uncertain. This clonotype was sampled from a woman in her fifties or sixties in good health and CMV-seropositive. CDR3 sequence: CASSIGWRGSGGYTF. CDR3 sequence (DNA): TGTGCCAGTAGTATAGGGTGGCGCGGGAGTGGTGGCTACACCTTC.